The T cell receptor beta chain under discussion was sequenced for a study of cytomegalovirus exposure and HLA in healthy donors (dated by TCRdb to 2016 to 2017). Some background on the complete study: In an earlier analysis of 587 of the donors, less than 350 Gb of sequence data and 117 million unique TCR beta sequences from 150 million to 200 million T cells were reported. Along with the approximately 600-subject first cohort, a separate validation cohort of over a hundred different subjects was used. Across approximately 400 genotyped donors of the cohort, an average of approximately 200,000 unique TCR beta nucleotide sequences per donor were sequenced, and roughly 17% of those sequences were non-productive. Donor age, sex, ethnicity and CMV serostatus were compiled alongside the repertoire data. The number of typed donors differed by locus: roughly 629-630 for A, B, C, DRB1 and DQB1; approximately 520 for DQA1; some 590 for DPA1; and some 470 for DPB1. HLA typing covered class I and class II loci at four-digit resolution. High-throughput TCR immunosequencing, statistical association of individual TCRs with disease status, and machine learning were combined to predict cytomegalovirus infection status. Every discovery cohort repertoire had been produced on one sequencing platform. The study was designed to test whether signatures of past pathogen exposure could be identified by cataloging public T cell receptors. To study patterns of TCR occurrence, a later analysis re-analyzed previously published TCR beta repertoires from 666 donors and added high-resolution HLA genotyping. In the later analysis, no new phenotypic data were used to find candidate immune exposures; instead, reliance was placed on TCR beta sequences and their occurrence across donors. Because of strong linkage in the cohort, roughly 5 DR-DQ haplotypes were treated as single units for association and clustering. Of the roughly 400 genotyped donors, 65% to 90% fell in the genetic ancestry cluster associated with self-reported Caucasian donors. A later genetic analysis took genome-wide SNP genotypes for about three fifths of the 666 donors and used that subset as a discovery cohort. To decide whether each TCR beta V gene segment behaved as functional or pseudogenic, an earlier analysis of some 570 of the donors relied on high-throughput TCR beta sequencing. An early release covering 500 to 750 HLA-typed donors comprised 300 to 350 gigabases of sequencing data and around 85 million unique TCR sequences. The study profiled the T cell repertoires of more than 500 subjects by immunosequencing and related them to cytomegalovirus serostatus.

V is trimmed back by 4 bases and J by 2 bases, and the junction contains 5 bases that no gene match accounts for. Its CDR3 holds 16 amino acids, cysteine through phenylalanine. Of the read, only the CDR3 DNA is kept; its 48 bases are in frame from base 1. CDR1 and CDR2 were assigned from the germline V gene as SNHLY and FYNNEI. This clone was seen a few times. The antigen this receptor binds is unknown. Per-base quality was not reported, and no clone a single base away is much larger than it. The identical CDR3 is also encoded by other nucleotide sequences in the sample. The cohort comprised some 680 healthy bone marrow donors. Cohort members were all nominally healthy when sampled, although unrecorded immune exposures were likely present. The donor was CMV seropositive and belonged to the group of 250 to 300 seropositive cohort members. A peripheral blood sample was provided by each donor, and peripheral blood mononuclear cells were used for TCR beta sequencing. The Qiagen DNeasy Blood Extraction Kit was used to extract genomic DNA from the blood cell samples.

Library prep was done by the immunoSEQ multiplex PCR assay. For the multiplex PCR, a mixture combining 60 forward primers for TCR Vbeta segments and 13 reverse primers for TCR Jbeta segments was used. The CDR3 region of rearranged TCR beta genes was amplified from genomic DNA with a multiplex PCR assay. On the Illumina HiSeq System, the amplified TCR beta libraries were sequenced as 87-base-pair reads. The original pipeline was this. Across the 500 to 700 repertoires, a later analysis counted some 81 million unique TCR beta chains, approximately 10 million of which were shared by at least two donors. Raw reads were error-corrected and collapsed into unique sequences with a nearest-neighbor algorithm that merged closely related sequences to remove PCR and sequencing errors. CDR3 sequences were aligned to IMGT reference sequences to assign V, D and J gene segments. For a sequence to be retained, at least a six-nucleotide match to both a V gene segment and a J gene segment was required. A rearrangement counted as productive if the CDR3 had no stop codons and remained in frame with V and J, and every other rearrangement counted as non-productive. Following IMGT convention, CDR3 was defined as the stretch from the second conserved V-encoded cysteine up to the conserved J-encoded phenylalanine. Sequences without an unambiguous match to a single V gene segment were excluded from the earlier analysis of about 640 of the donors. In an earlier analysis of 450 to 700 of the donors, V segments were called functional above 56.7% productive rearrangements and were called segregating when the between-donor standard deviation exceeded 5%. A statistical classification framework was developed to diagnose cytomegalovirus status using the catalog of TCR beta chain sequences. In a later analysis, TCR nucleotide sequences were compared against IMGT/GENE-DB human TR gene sequences so that V and J genes could be assigned. The TCRdist pipeline was used in a later analysis to assign CDR3 sequences and most-parsimonious VDJ recombination scenarios. In a later analysis, every TCR beta chain was defined by the combination of its CDR3 amino acid sequence and its V-gene family, and reads without a unique V-gene family were dropped. As a way to deal with suspected cross-contamination and a sequencing artifact, a later analysis dropped hundreds of nucleotide sequences that were highly shared and had low generation probability. A later analysis calculated a clonal expansion index for each public chain from normalized within-repertoire ranks of inferred template counts. Generation probabilities in a later analysis came from a VDJ recombination model fitted to out-of-frame rearrangements, and those results were checked against IGoR. In a later analysis, TCR-TCR, TCR-HLA and TCR-CMV co-occurrence was scored with hypergeometric tests, and a repertoire-size bias correction was applied to TCR pairs. A later analysis estimated false discovery rates by permuting HLA or CMV assignments 20 times. In a later analysis, co-occurring TCRs were grouped using DBSCAN, with TCRdist sequence similarity added in when clustering inside HLA-allele-positive subsets. Repertoires with fewer than 30,000 or more than 120,000 public chains were left out of co-occurrence clustering, as were about five repertoires with anomalous nucleotide sharing. TCRdb limited this immuneACCESS table to in-frame rearrangements with V and J called. A share of clones is missing; checked studies link under half to unresolved V genes, and the rest is unexplained. From that table come the V and J calls and clone size; the DNA was used to work out D and trimming. The sample table records about 84,000 clones; 63% of these occur just once. The ten biggest clones cover about 15% of the sample.

What the work shows at the level of the full study, not this receptor alone: In vitro tests confirmed that a few of the cytomegalovirus-associated TCR beta chains recognize cytomegalovirus antigens. In a later analysis, several top co-occurrence clusters were reported to appear linked to parvovirus B19, influenza, CMV and Epstein-Barr virus. According to the authors, the approach could potentially be generalized to other disease states and immunological phenotypes. For the cohort, immune exposure information was limited to CMV serostatus. In an earlier analysis of 450 to 750 of the donors, most TCR beta V segments appeared in productive rearrangements about 87% or about 30% of the time, broadly matching IMGT annotations. In both the original and validation cohorts, the classifier was reported to diagnose cytomegalovirus status with high specificity and sensitivity. Sequencing depth was assumed to be roughly uniform across donors in the presence/absence analyses, though that assumption may not hold. Across donors, most TCR sequences were observed very rarely, whereas some public TCRs were present in many individuals. In a later genetic analysis, fewer N-insertions in productive TCRs were reported among donors in an Asian-associated ancestry cluster than the roughly 700-donor mean. In a later analysis, 16,951 TCR beta sequences were associated with specific HLA alleles at a false discovery rate of 0.05. A cluster of highly shared sequence variants was judged likely to represent a technical artifact of the sequencing pipeline. In a later analysis, HLA-associated TCR beta chains showed more clonal expansion and lower generation probabilities than non-associated chains that were equally common. Seventeen rarely observed V segments, including chromosome 9 orphons, were excluded from the earlier analysis of approximately 600 of the donors because counts were too low. Linkage disequilibrium might explain the correlated functional status among segregating V segments, but an unknown experimental factor could not be excluded. HLA typing was unavailable for some donors at each locus, so association tests used only the typed subset. This cohort had only TCR beta chains sequenced, and the lack of alpha or paired-chain data limited which features could be detected. In a later analysis, most CMV-associated TCR beta chains were found to appear HLA-restricted, with HLA associations seemingly driven largely by CMV exposure. Some IMGT-functional V segments, including TRBV6-2 and TRBV6-3, could not be told apart with the 87-base-pair reads, so those segments were excluded. A total of 150 to 200 TCR beta chains were listed by the study as associated with cytomegalovirus. Assigning TCR associations to individual alleles was difficult when HLA alleles, especially DR and DQ, strongly co-occurred. According to a later analysis, TCR association rates differed among HLA loci, with DRB1 alleles showing the most associated TCRs and HLA-C alleles showing the fewest. A further reported finding was that TCR beta sequences accurately predicted the HLA-A and HLA-B alleles for most subjects in the first cohort. An association between a missense DCLRE1C variant and V-gene and J-gene trimming of TCR beta chains was found in a later genetic analysis and replicated in an independent cohort.

The rearrangement joined TRBV2 to TRBJ2-3; 11 middle bases align to TRBD2. Specimen: PBMCs. The clonotype was recovered from a middle-aged woman in good health and CMV-seropositive. The sequenced DNA: TGTGCCAGCAGTGGACTAGCGGGACCGTCCACAGATACGCAGTATTTT. This translates into CASSGLAGPSTDTQYF.